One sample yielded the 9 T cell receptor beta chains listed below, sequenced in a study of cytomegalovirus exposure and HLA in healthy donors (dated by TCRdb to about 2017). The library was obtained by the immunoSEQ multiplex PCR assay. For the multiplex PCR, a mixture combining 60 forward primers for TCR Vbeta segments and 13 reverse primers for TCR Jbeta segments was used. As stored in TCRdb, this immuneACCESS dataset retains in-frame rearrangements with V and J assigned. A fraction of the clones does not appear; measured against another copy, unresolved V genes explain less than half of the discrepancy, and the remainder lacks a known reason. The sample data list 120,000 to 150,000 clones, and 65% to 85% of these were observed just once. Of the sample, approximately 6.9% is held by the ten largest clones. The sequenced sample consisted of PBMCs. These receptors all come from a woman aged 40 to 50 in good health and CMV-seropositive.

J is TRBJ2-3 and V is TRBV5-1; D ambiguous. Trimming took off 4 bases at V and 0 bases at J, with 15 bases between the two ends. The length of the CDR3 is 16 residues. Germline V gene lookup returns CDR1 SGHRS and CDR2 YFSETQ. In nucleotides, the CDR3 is TGCGCCAGCAGCCCTCCCGGAGTAATCAGCACAGATACGCAGTATTTT. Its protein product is CASSPPGVISTDTQYF.

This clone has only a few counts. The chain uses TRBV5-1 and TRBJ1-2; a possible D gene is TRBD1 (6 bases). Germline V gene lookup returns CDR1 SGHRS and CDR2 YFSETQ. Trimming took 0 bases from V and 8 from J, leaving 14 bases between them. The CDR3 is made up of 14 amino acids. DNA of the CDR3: TGCGCCAGCAGCTTGGCCGAGGCAGGGGAGGGCTACACCTTC. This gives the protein CASSLAEAGEGYTF.

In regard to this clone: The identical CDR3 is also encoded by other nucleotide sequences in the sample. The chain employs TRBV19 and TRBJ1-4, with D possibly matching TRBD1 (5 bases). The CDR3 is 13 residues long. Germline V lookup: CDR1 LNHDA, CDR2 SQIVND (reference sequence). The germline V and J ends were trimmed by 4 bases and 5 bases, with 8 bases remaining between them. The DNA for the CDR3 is TGTGCCAGTAGTACGGGGGGGAATGAAAAACTGTTTTTT. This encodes CASSTGGNEKLFF.

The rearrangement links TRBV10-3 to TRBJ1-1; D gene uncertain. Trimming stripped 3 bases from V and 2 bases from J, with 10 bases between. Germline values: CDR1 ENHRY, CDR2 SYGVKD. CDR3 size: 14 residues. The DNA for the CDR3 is TGTGCCATCAGTGACTCCGGGTTAAACACTGAAGCTTTCTTT. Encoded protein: CAISDSGLNTEAFF.

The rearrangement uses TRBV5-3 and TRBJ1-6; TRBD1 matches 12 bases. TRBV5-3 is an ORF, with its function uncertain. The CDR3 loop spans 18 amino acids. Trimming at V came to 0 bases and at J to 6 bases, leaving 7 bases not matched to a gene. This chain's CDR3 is CARSLGGDRGLSNSPLHF. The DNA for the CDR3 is TGTGCCAGAAGCTTGGGGGGGGACAGGGGGCTTAGTAATTCACCCCTCCACTTT.

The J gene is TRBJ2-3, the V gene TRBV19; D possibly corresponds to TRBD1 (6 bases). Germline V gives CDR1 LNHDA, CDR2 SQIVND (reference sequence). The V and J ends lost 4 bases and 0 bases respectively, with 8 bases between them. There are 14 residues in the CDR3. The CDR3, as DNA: TGTGCCAGTAGTAGAACAGGGAGCACAGATACGCAGTATTTT. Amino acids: CASSRTGSTDTQYF.

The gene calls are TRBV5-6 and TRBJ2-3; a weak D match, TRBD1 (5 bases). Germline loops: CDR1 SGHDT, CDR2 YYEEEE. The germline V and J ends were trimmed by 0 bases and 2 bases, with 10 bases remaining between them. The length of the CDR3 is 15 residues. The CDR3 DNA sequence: TGTGCCAGCAGCTTGGGTCAGGGAAACACAGATACGCAGTATTTT. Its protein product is CASSLGQGNTDTQYF. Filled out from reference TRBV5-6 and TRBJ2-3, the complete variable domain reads DAGVTQSPTHLIKTRGQQVTLRCSPKSGHDTVSWYQQALGQGPQFIFQYYEEEERQRGNFPDRFSGHQFPNYSSELNVNALLLGDSALYLCASSLGQGNTDTQYFGPGTRLTVL.

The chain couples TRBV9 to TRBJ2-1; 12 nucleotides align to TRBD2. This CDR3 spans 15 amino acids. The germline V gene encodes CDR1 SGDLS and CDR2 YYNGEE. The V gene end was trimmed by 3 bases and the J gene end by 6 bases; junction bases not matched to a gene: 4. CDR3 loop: CASSASGGALNEQFF. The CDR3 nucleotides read TGTGCCAGCAGCGCTAGCGGGGGGGCCCTCAATGAGCAGTTCTTC.

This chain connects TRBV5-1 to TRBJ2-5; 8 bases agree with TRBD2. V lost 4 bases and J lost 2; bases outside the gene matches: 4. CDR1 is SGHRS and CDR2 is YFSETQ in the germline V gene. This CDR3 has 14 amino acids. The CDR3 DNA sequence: TGCGCCAGCAGCCTGCGGGGGGCACAAGAGACCCAGTACTTC. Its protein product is CASSLRGAQETQYF.